These T cell receptor beta chains were read from a single sample in a study of blood T cell repertoires in COVID-19. Data came from immunoSEQ multiplex PCR; TCRdb stores just in-frame clones and leaves some out. The sample carries more than 1,500 clones, around 69% recorded once. Material: peripheral blood. The origin of the receptors is a man between 70 and 80 years old with active COVID-19. CDR3s include the opening cysteine and the closing phenylalanine or tryptophan. The order of the fields is D gene, clone size, V gene, J gene, CDR3 protein, CDR3 DNA. A D gene is named only where the DNA matches it firmly. Rows give clone size only sometimes, using once, few, many, or a class for an expanded clone.

NA	NA	TRBV7-6	TRBJ2-2	CASSSQGMRDTGELFF	TGTGCCAGCAGCTCCCAGGGGATGAGGGATACCGGGGAGCTGTTTTTT
TRBD2	NA	TRBV5-6	TRBJ2-4	CASSPDRLAANIQYF	TGTGCCAGCAGCCCTGATCGACTAGCAGCAAACATTCAGTACTTC
NA	NA	TRBV6-5	TRBJ2-7	CAGSRGSPYEQYF	TGTGCCGGGTCGCGGGGTAGCCCATACGAGCAGTACTTC
TRBD1	NA	TRBV6-6	TRBJ1-3	CASSRGQGNTIYF	TGTGCCAGCAGCAGGGGGCAAGGAAACACCATATATTTT
NA	NA	TRBV6-5	TRBJ1-2	CASKHDSSYGYTF	TGTGCCAGCAAACACGACAGCTCGTATGGCTACACCTTC
TRBD1	few	TRBV14	TRBJ1-2	CASSQDDRGWMSYGYTF	TGTGCCAGCAGCCAAGACGACAGGGGCTGGATGTCCTATGGCTACACCTTC
NA	NA	TRBV28	TRBJ1-5	CASNGGGVQPQHF	TGTGCCAGCAATGGGGGGGGCGTGCAGCCCCAGCATTTT
NA	NA	TRBV6-2/TRBV6-3	TRBJ2-1	CASSRSGVSLDEQFF	TGTGCCAGCAGTCGGTCGGGAGTATCTTTAGATGAGCAGTTCTTC
TRBD1	NA	TRBV6-5	TRBJ1-1	CASRLTGGTTEAFF	TGTGCCAGCAGGTTAACAGGGGGCACAACTGAAGCTTTCTTT
TRBD1	NA	TRBV6-5	TRBJ2-7	CASLIPGQLKDEQYF	TGTGCCAGCCTAATTCCGGGACAGCTCAAGGACGAGCAGTACTTC
NA	NA	TRBV9	TRBJ2-5	CASSGGVTQYF	TGTGCCAGCAGCGGGGGAGTAACCCAGTACTTC
NA	NA	TRBV7-2	TRBJ2-7	CASSLALGRRNEQYF	TGTGCCAGCAGCTTAGCGCTAGGGAGGAGGAACGAGCAGTACTTC
NA	medium-sized	TRBV4-3	TRBJ1-3	CASSQDRVSGNTIYF	TGCGCCAGCAGCCAAGATCGAGTGTCTGGAAACACCATATATTTT
TRBD1	NA	TRBV5-4	TRBJ1-2	CASSPGGHLNYGYTF	TGTGCCAGCAGCCCAGGGGGACACCTTAACTATGGCTACACCTTC
TRBD2	NA	TRBV7-9	TRBJ2-2	CASSFRGGYTGELFF	TGTGCCAGCAGCTTCCGGGGGGGCTACACCGGGGAGCTGTTTTTT
NA	NA	TRBV3-1/TRBV3-2	TRBJ1-5	CASSQGQNNQPQHF	TGTGCCAGCAGCCAGGGGCAGAACAATCAGCCCCAGCATTTT
NA	medium-sized	TRBV10-2	TRBJ1-1	CASSDGDTEAFF	TGCGCCAGCAGTGACGGGGACACTGAAGCTTTCTTT
NA	NA	TRBV27	TRBJ2-7	CASNTVPYEQYF	TGTGCCAGCAATACGGTCCCCTACGAGCAGTACTTC
TRBD1	NA	TRBV6-2/TRBV6-3	TRBJ1-1	CASSYSPLQGALPKNTEAFF	TGTGCCAGCAGTTACTCACCCCTACAGGGGGCGCTACCCAAGAACACTGAAGCTTTCTTT
TRBD2	once	TRBV3-1/TRBV3-2	TRBJ2-5	CASSPGLAGDQETQYF	TGTGCCAGCAGCCCGGGACTAGCGGGGGATCAAGAGACCCAGTACTTC
TRBD1	NA	TRBV19	TRBJ2-7	CASSMGTGNFYEQYF	TGTGCCAGTAGTATGGGGACAGGAAATTTCTACGAGCAGTACTTC
NA	NA	TRBV5-1	TRBJ1-2	CASSLAGGGDIYGYTF	TGCGCCAGCAGCTTGGCGGGAGGTGGGGACATCTATGGCTACACCTTC
TRBD2	NA	TRBV7-2	TRBJ2-1	CASSFSGSDEQFF	TGTGCCAGCAGCTTTAGCGGGAGCGATGAGCAGTTCTTC
NA	NA	TRBV4-1	TRBJ1-3	CASRGQVFGNTIYF	TGCGCCAGCAGGGGGCAGGTATTTGGAAACACCATATATTTT
NA	NA	TRBV9	TRBJ1-1	CASSVASNTEAFF	TGTGCCAGCAGCGTAGCGTCTAACACTGAAGCTTTCTTT